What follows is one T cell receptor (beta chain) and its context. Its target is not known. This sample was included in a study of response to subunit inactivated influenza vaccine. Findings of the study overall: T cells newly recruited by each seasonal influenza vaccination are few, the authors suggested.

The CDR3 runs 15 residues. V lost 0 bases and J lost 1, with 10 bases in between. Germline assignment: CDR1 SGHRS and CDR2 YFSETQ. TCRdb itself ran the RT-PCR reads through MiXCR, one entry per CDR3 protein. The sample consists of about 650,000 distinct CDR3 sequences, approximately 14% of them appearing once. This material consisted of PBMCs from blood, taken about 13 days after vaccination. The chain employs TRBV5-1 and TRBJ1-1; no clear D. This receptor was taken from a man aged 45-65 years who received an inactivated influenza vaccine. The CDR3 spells CASSLGGRPNTEAFF. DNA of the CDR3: TGCGCCAGCAGCTTGGGTGGCCGGCCGAACACTGAAGCTTTCTTT.